By frequency in the sample, the clone carrying this T cell receptor beta chain is medium-sized (0.01 to 0.1%). The CDR3 runs 15 residues. Germline CDR1 MDHEN, CDR2 SYDVKM. V dropped 5 bases and J dropped 10 bases, with 18 bases sitting between them. This sample is drawn from a study of immune heterogeneity within non-small cell lung tumors. Amplification of the TCR beta CDR3 was achieved through multiplex PCR with 32 V and 13 J primers. Each CDR3 protein is one row after TCRdb ran MiXCR on the multiplex PCR reads. This sample has around 3,100 distinct CDR3 sequences, with roughly 16% found just once. At about 600 ng per sample, bulk tumor genomic DNA provided the template. Far-apart biopsies, several per primary tumor, were taken during surgery. Curative surgical treatment was performed in patients who had newly diagnosed, untreated non-small cell lung cancer.

This clonotype was obtained from a man aged 45-65 years with non-small cell lung cancer. The V and J genes are TRBV28 and TRBJ1-6, with D possibly being TRBD1 (6 bases). Sequencing was carried out using lung tumor tissue. As DNA, the CDR3 is TGTGCCAGCAGTCCCACCGGGGGGGCACGCTCACCCCTCCACTTT. This encodes CASSPTGGARSPLHF.